Presented here are 19 T cell receptor beta chains from one specimen sequenced in a study of blood T cells in healthy people across ages (dated by TCRdb to between 2015 and 2017). The library was produced with 5' RACE. Sequencing was performed on an Illumina HiSeq 2500. The second PCR ran for about 7 to 11 cycles and used a J-beta primer mix along with a sample-barcoded 5' primer. TCRdb's own reprocessing of the public reads used fastp at Q25 and MiXCR and kept productive beta chains. Every distinct CDR3 protein forms one entry, paired with its most common genes and DNA. In this sample the table shows roughly 570,000 distinct CDR3 sequences, roughly 29% of which occur a single time. The ten largest clones capture approximately 17% of the sample. Sequenced input: blood. All receptors come from a woman aged 70-85 years in good health.

V is TRBV6-5 and J is TRBJ2-7; no definite D call. The germline V gene has CDR1 MNHEY and CDR2 SVGAGI. The CDR3 is made up of 15 amino acids. Trimming cost V 0 bases and J 2 bases, with 11 bases left between them. The CDR3 bases are TGTGCCAGCAGTTACTCGGGTATAGATCCCTACGAGCAGTACTTC. Residues: CASSYSGIDPYEQYF.

V usage is TRBV7-2 and J usage is TRBJ2-3, with 11 bases identical to TRBD1. This CDR3 is 16 amino acids long. With V trimmed by 5 bases and J by 1 base, 5 bases remained unmatched. The germline gives CDR1 SGHTA, CDR2 FQGNSA. The DNA for the CDR3 is TGTGCCAGCAGCCCGGGACAGGGGGTCGGCACAGATACGCAGTATTTT. This codes for CASSPGQGVGTDTQYF.

The chain's CDR3 is CAISDDGQGSNEQFF. The DNA of the CDR3 is TGTGCCATCAGTGATGACGGACAGGGGAGCAATGAGCAGTTCTTC. V and J are TRBV10-3 and TRBJ2-1, with TRBD1 matching over 9 bases. Germline trimming cut 3 bases from V and 6 bases from J; bases unmatched to any gene: 6. CDR1 ENHRY and CDR2 SYGVKD come from the germline V gene. CDR3 length: 15 residues.

The rearrangement uses TRBV20-1 and TRBJ2-5, with D perhaps TRBD1 (6 bases). Trimming stripped 1 base from V and 3 bases from J, with 18 bases between. Looked up from germline, CDR1 is DFQATT and CDR2 is SNEGSKA (reference sequence). The CDR3 extends over 16 amino acids. CDR3 loop: CSARAHPGQGEETQYF. CDR3 DNA: TGCAGTGCTAGAGCGCACCCGGGACAAGGAGAAGAGACCCAGTACTTC.

This chain connects TRBV4-3 to TRBJ2-3; 9 bases map to TRBD2. Germline V lookup: CDR1 LGHNA, CDR2 YSLEER. V dropped 2 bases and J dropped 4; count of bases not matched to a gene: 13. The CDR3 is 18 amino acids. The CDR3 sequence: CASSQRRGGRFNPDTQYF. CDR3 DNA sequence: TGCGCCAGCAGCCAAAGGCGGGGGGGGCGGTTTAACCCAGATACGCAGTATTTT.

The chain has TRBV20-1 and TRBJ2-3; 11 nucleotides agree with TRBD1. J lost 6 bases, V lost 0 bases, and 11 bases had no gene match. Germline CDR1 and CDR2: DFQATT and SNEGSKA (reference sequence). The length of the CDR3 is 17 residues. The DNA for the CDR3 is TGCAGTGCTAGAGACGCTCACGGGACAGGGGGGTTGGATACGCAGTATTTT. Its protein is CSARDAHGTGGLDTQYF.

This clonotype was observed a few times. The chain is built from TRBV10-3 and TRBJ2-5; possibly TRBD1 or TRBD2 for D (5 bases each). CDR3 length: 12 amino acids. Germline V lookup: CDR1 ENHRY, CDR2 SYGVKD. The V end lost 11 bases, the J end lost 2 bases, and 12 bases lay between the germline ends. The CDR3 protein is CAAGTAQETQYF. The DNA for the CDR3 is TGTGCCGCCGGGACGGCACAAGAGACCCAGTACTTC.

The J gene is TRBJ2-5, the V gene TRBV11-1; D is unresolved. The V gene lost 0 bases and the J gene lost 11 bases, with 13 bases spanning the gap. This CDR3 is 13 amino acids long. The germline gives CDR1 SGHAT, CDR2 FQDESV (reference sequence). The CDR3 DNA reads as TGTGCCAGCAGCTTAGCGGTCAGTGGAGAGCAGTACTTC. Protein sequence: CASSLAVSGEQYF.

CDR3 sequence (DNA): TGTGCCAGCAGCCAAGGTAGTCAGCCCCAGCACGGGTCCACAGATACGCAGTATTTT. Translating gives CASSQGSQPQHGSTDTQYF. The chain employs TRBV3-1 and TRBJ2-3, with D unclear. The CDR3 extends over 19 amino acids. V shed 1 base and J shed 2 bases, with 22 bases lying between them. Germline values: CDR1 LGHDT, CDR2 YNNKEL (reference sequence).

The chain couples TRBV20-1 to TRBJ1-3, with D perhaps matching TRBD1 (6 bases). The CDR3 loop spans 15 amino acids. With 0 bases removed from V and 2 bases from J, the gap between germline ends came to 11 bases. Per germline, CDR1 DFQATT and CDR2 SNEGSKA (reference sequence). As DNA, the CDR3 is TGCAGTGCTAGAGATCGGGCAGGGGCTGGAAACACCATATATTTT. This gives the protein CSARDRAGAGNTIYF.

This clonotype occurred a few times. This rearrangement joins TRBV14 to TRBJ2-2; D ambiguous. Germline values: CDR1 SGHDN, CDR2 FVKESK. CDR3 length: 15 amino acids. V was trimmed by 4 bases and J by 3 bases, leaving 12 bases between them. CDR3 coding DNA: TGTGCCAGCAGCCTAATACGGATGGACACCGGGGAGCTGTTTTTT. Encoded protein: CASSLIRMDTGELFF.

The chain employs TRBV29-1 and TRBJ2-3; D unresolved. Trimming took off 3 bases at V and 2 bases at J, with 6 bases between the two ends. The CDR3 extends over 12 amino acids. The germline gives CDR1 SQVTM, CDR2 ANQGSEA. CDR3 loop: CSVDSYTDTQYF. As DNA, the CDR3 is TGCAGCGTTGACAGTTACACAGATACGCAGTATTTT.

A few counts support this clonotype. J is TRBJ1-4 and V is TRBV6-2 or TRBV6-3; no definite D call. V was trimmed by 5 bases and J by 8 bases, leaving 18 bases between them. The CDR3 totals 15 residues. Germline CDR1 and CDR2: MNHEY and SVGEGT. In DNA, the CDR3 is TGTGCCAGCAGTACCCCGACATCTGGAGGAGAAAAACTGTTTTTT. It translates to CASSTPTSGGEKLFF.

This clonotype has just a few counts. The rearrangement uses TRBV27 and TRBJ2-3, with D hard to call. The CDR3 consists of 12 residues. The V gene lost 6 bases and the J gene lost 5 bases, with 9 bases spanning the gap. CDR1 is MNHEY, CDR2 SMNVEV, per germline (reference sequence). The CDR3: CASRGLLDTQYF. The CDR3 nucleotides read TGTGCCAGCAGGGGCCTATTAGATACGCAGTATTTT.

In its sample, this clonotype was seen a few times. The rearrangement joins TRBV20-1 to TRBJ2-7, with a weak D call TRBD1 (5 bases). Looked up from germline, CDR1 is DFQATT and CDR2 is SNEGSKA (reference sequence). V shed 0 bases and J shed 2 bases, with 11 bases lying between them. The CDR3 runs to 14 residues. As DNA, the CDR3 is TGCAGTGCTAGAGATCGTAGGGGCCCCTACGAGCAGTACTTC. It translates to CSARDRRGPYEQYF.

This chain joins TRBV4-3 and TRBJ2-3; D possibly matches TRBD1 or TRBD2 (5 bases each). The CDR3 runs 13 residues. Germline CDR1 LGHNA, CDR2 YSLEER. The germline V and J ends were trimmed by 3 bases and 6 bases, with 10 bases remaining between them. CDR3 in amino acids: CASSQGTLDTQYF. DNA for the CDR3: TGCGCCAGCAGCCAGGGGACGTTGGATACGCAGTATTTT.

The chain carries TRBV2 and TRBJ2-3; maybe TRBD2 (5 bases). Germline CDR1 SNHLY, CDR2 FYNNEI. The CDR3 sequence is 14 residues long. V was shortened by 7 bases and J by 4 bases, with 15 bases between the two germline ends. CDR3 protein: CASKERRSPDTQYF. The CDR3 coding sequence is TGTGCCAGCAAGGAGCGGAGGAGTCCAGATACGCAGTATTTT.

The chain recombines TRBV6-2 or TRBV6-3 with TRBJ1-5; TRBD1 matches 7 bases. With V trimmed by 8 bases and J by 7 bases, 8 bases remained unmatched. Germline CDR1 MNHEY, CDR2 SVGEGT. The CDR3 runs to 13 residues. This CDR3 is CASGGTASQPQHF. CDR3 nucleotides: TGTGCCAGCGGCGGGACAGCATCCCAGCCCCAGCATTTT.

J is TRBJ2-1 and V is TRBV12-3 or TRBV12-4; no clear D. Trimming cost V 10 bases and J 4 bases, with 11 bases left between them. The CDR3 runs to 12 residues. CDR3 sequence: CATTAVYNEQFF. In DNA form, the CDR3 reads TGTGCCACCACAGCAGTTTACAATGAGCAGTTCTTC.